One sample yielded the 23 T cell receptor beta chains listed below, sequenced in a study of cytomegalovirus exposure and HLA in healthy donors. Both 60 Vbeta primers and 13 Jbeta primers went into the PCR. Some clones are missing from TCRdb's copy, which holds only in-frame ones; the method was immunoSEQ multiplex PCR. The table includes fewer than 150,000 clones, roughly 80% detected once. The specimen was PBMCs. Every receptor here comes from a man under 40 in good health and CMV-seronegative.

The V call is TRBV5-8, the J call TRBJ2-1, with a possible D match to TRBD2 (6 bases). V shed 2 bases and J shed 15 bases, with 18 bases lying between them. CDR1 and CDR2 from the germline V gene are SGHTS and YDEGEE. CDR3 length equals 13 residues. CDR3 coding DNA: TGTGCCAGCAGCTTCGAAGGGCGGGATAATCTGTTCTTC. This encodes CASSFEGRDNLFF.

This rearrangement joins TRBV5-1 to TRBJ2-7; TRBD2 agrees at 9 bases. Unmatched junction bases numbered 4, after V lost 2 bases and J lost 4 bases. The CDR3 covers 14 residues. The germline V gene has CDR1 SGHRS and CDR2 YFSETQ. The CDR3 nucleotides read TGCGCCAGCAGCTTCAATGCGGGAGGGTACGAGCAGTACTTC. Its translation is CASSFNAGGYEQYF.

V gene TRBV27 combines with J gene TRBJ1-3; unclear D gene. The V end was cut by 6 bases, the J end by 0 bases, with 15 bases between. The CDR3 runs 16 residues. Germline CDR1 MNHEY, CDR2 SMNVEV (reference sequence). This CDR3 reads CASSLTAGNSGNTIYF. CDR3 sequence (DNA): TGTGCCAGCAGCCTTACAGCAGGCAACTCTGGAAACACCATATATTTT.

The gene calls are TRBV15 and TRBJ2-1; 7 positions match TRBD2. This CDR3 has 16 residues. The ends lost 5 bases at V and 2 bases at J; junction bases unmatched: 9. Germline V gives CDR1 LNHNV, CDR2 YYDKDF (reference sequence). The CDR3 DNA is TGTGCCACCAGCCGCGGGGGAGGGACCGCCTACAATGAGCAGTTCTTC. It encodes CATSRGGGTAYNEQFF.

V gene TRBV10-3 combines with J gene TRBJ1-1; D perhaps matches TRBD1 (5 bases). The V gene's germline CDR1 is ENHRY and CDR2 SYGVKD. The CDR3 has 15 amino acids. The V end was cut by 0 bases, the J end by 3 bases, with 11 bases between. The chain's CDR3 is CAISESGGGDTEAFF. DNA for the CDR3: TGTGCCATCAGTGAGTCGGGGGGAGGGGACACTGAAGCTTTCTTT.

The chain couples TRBV28 to TRBJ1-5; D is unresolved. The CDR3 is made up of 13 amino acids. The V and J ends lost 3 bases and 11 bases respectively, with 14 bases between them. The germline gives CDR1 MDHEN, CDR2 SYDVKM. The CDR3 bases are TGTGCCAGCAGTTTGAGGGCCAGAGTAGCCCAGCATTTT. It is translated as CASSLRARVAQHF.

The chain is built from TRBV18 and TRBJ2-2; a possible D gene is TRBD1 (5 bases). CDR1 and CDR2 (germline): KGHSH, LQKENI. The CDR3 has 15 amino acids. The ends were cut back, 3 bases at V and 5 bases at J, with 13 bases in the middle. CDR3 loop: CASSPLTDLTGELFF. Here the CDR3 DNA reads TGTGCCAGCTCACCCCTGACAGACCTAACCGGGGAGCTGTTTTTT.

DNA for the CDR3: TGTGCCAGCAGTTTAATTGGAGGGGAAGTCCACGAGCAGTACTTC. It is translated as CASSLIGGEVHEQYF. The chain links TRBV28 to TRBJ2-7, with D maybe TRBD2 (6 bases). The CDR3 consists of 15 residues. Germline V gene sequence: CDR1 MDHEN, CDR2 SYDVKM. The V and J ends lost 2 bases and 5 bases respectively, with 16 bases between them.

The chain links TRBV27 to TRBJ2-3; D is uncertain. The germline V gene has CDR1 MNHEY and CDR2 SMNVEV (reference sequence). The V gene lost 6 bases and the J gene lost 0 bases, with 7 bases spanning the gap. The CDR3 length is 13 residues. The CDR3 protein is CASRRSSTDTQYF. The CDR3, as DNA: TGTGCCAGCAGGCGGTCTAGCACAGATACGCAGTATTTT.

CDR3 coding DNA: TGCGCCAGCAGCCAGACAGGGAAAGAGCAGTACTTC. Protein product: CASSQTGKEQYF. The chain carries TRBV4-1 and TRBJ2-7, with TRBD1 matching 7 bases. This CDR3 contains 12 residues. CDR1 and CDR2 (germline): MGHRA, YSYEKL. The V gene end was trimmed by 3 bases and the J gene end by 7 bases; junction bases not matched to a gene: 3.

This chain uses TRBV2 with TRBJ2-5; 9 bases fit TRBD1. The CDR3 covers 13 residues. Germline V gene lookup returns CDR1 SNHLY and CDR2 FYNNEI. V lost 6 bases and J lost 4; bases outside the gene matches: 3. Written as DNA, the CDR3 is TGTGCCAGCAGACTGACAGGGGGAGAGACCCAGTACTTC. It translates to CASRLTGGETQYF.

The chain has TRBV14 and TRBJ1-2; D remains unclear. The length of the CDR3 is 11 residues. CDR1 and CDR2 (germline): SGHDN, FVKESK. The germline V and J ends were trimmed by 4 bases and 9 bases, with 9 bases remaining between them. CDR3 DNA sequence: TGTGCCAGCAGCCTCGGGTCGAGCTACACCTTC. This codes for CASSLGSSYTF.

This chain uses TRBV5-6 with TRBJ2-7; D not certain. The germline V and J ends were trimmed by 1 base and 6 bases, with 8 bases remaining between them. CDR1 and CDR2 from the germline V gene are SGHDT and YYEEEE. The CDR3 has 12 amino acids. In DNA form, the CDR3 reads TGTGCCAGCAGCTTGCAGACGGGCGAGCAGTACTTC. Translation gives CASSLQTGEQYF. The full variable domain, its missing parts supplied by reference TRBV5-6 and TRBJ2-7, is DAGVTQSPTHLIKTRGQQVTLRCSPKSGHDTVSWYQQALGQGPQFIFQYYEEEERQRGNFPDRFSGHQFPNYSSELNVNALLLGDSALYLCASSLQTGEQYFGPGTRLTVT.

In regard to this clone: The junction differs from germline at one of its ends, possibly a read error. This sequence joins TRBV7-7 and TRBJ2-2, with 7 bases aligning to TRBD2. The germline V gene has CDR1 SSHAT and CDR2 FNYEAQ (reference sequence). CDR3 length: 16 residues. CDR3 in amino acids: CASSPGLLQRGGELFF. The DNA of the CDR3 is TGTGCTAGCAGCCCCGGACTTCTCCAGCGGGGCGGGGAGCTGTTTTTT.

The chain couples TRBV19 to TRBJ1-5; D not resolved. This CDR3 is 14 amino acids long. Germline-derived CDR1 and CDR2 are LNHDA and SQIVND (reference sequence). V was clipped by 10 bases and J by 3 bases, with 16 bases between them. The CDR3 loop is CATSTPFPNQPQHF. CDR3 DNA: TGTGCCACCTCCACTCCATTCCCCAATCAGCCCCAGCATTTT.

This sequence joins TRBV2 and TRBJ2-1; 10 nucleotides line up with TRBD2. V gave up 9 bases and J gave up 4 bases; unmatched junction bases: 12. Germline V gene data show CDR1 as SNHLY and CDR2 as FYNNEI. This CDR3 region has 16 residues. The CDR3 bases are TGTGCCAGGACGTCGCCAGCGGGAGGGTCGTACAATGAGCAGTTCTTC. This translates into CARTSPAGGSYNEQFF. The variable domain in full, with the rest retrieved from reference TRBV2 and TRBJ2-1, is EPEVTQTPSHQVTQMGQEVILRCVPISNHLYFYWYRQILGQKVEFLVSFYNNEISEKSEIFDDQFSVERPDGSNFTLKIRSTKLEDSAMYFCARTSPAGGSYNEQFFGPGTRLTVL.

The chain carries TRBV28 and TRBJ1-1, with a possible D match to TRBD1 (5 bases). From germline, CDR1 is MDHEN and CDR2 SYDVKM. This CDR3 spans 12 amino acids. In nucleotides, the CDR3 is TGTGGGATACAGGTCATGAACACTGAAGCTTTCTTT. It codes for CGIQVMNTEAFF.

The chain employs TRBV5-1 and TRBJ1-1; D possibly corresponds to TRBD1 (5 bases). CDR3 size: 13 residues. Germline V gene lookup returns CDR1 SGHRS and CDR2 YFSETQ. V was clipped by 1 base and J by 5 bases, with 9 bases between them. This chain's CDR3 is CASSLPGGTEAFF. As DNA, the CDR3 is TGCGCCAGCAGCTTGCCGGGGGGGACTGAAGCTTTCTTT.

The V and J genes are TRBV6-5 and TRBJ2-4, with 8 nucleotides matching TRBD2. Germline values: CDR1 MNHEY, CDR2 SVGAGI. The V and J ends lost 6 bases and 6 bases, in that order; junction bases with no gene match: 10. CDR3 length: 15 residues. In DNA, the CDR3 is TGTGCCAGCAGGCCAGCGGGAGATTTAGGAAACATTCAGTACTTC. This gives the protein CASRPAGDLGNIQYF.

The V gene is TRBV11-3, the J gene TRBJ2-3, with 13 bases fitting TRBD2. Trimming took 3 bases from V and 6 from J; bases not matched to a gene: 3. The V gene's germline CDR1 is SGHNT and CDR2 YENEEA. The CDR3 runs 15 residues. CDR3: CASSLTSGRQDTQYF. The CDR3 bases are TGTGCCAGCAGCTTGACTAGCGGGAGGCAGGATACGCAGTATTTT.

This chain uses TRBV7-9 with TRBJ1-2; TRBD1 matches 8 bases. The CDR3 spans 15 residues. Trimming cost V 4 bases and J 2 bases; bases outside gene matches: 6. Germline values: CDR1 SEHNR, CDR2 FQNEAQ (reference sequence). The CDR3 sequence: CASSYTDRANYGYTF. CDR3 bases: TGTGCCAGCAGCTACACGGACAGGGCGAACTATGGCTACACCTTC.

The chain couples TRBV7-9 to TRBJ2-1; D not resolved. CDR1 is SEHNR, CDR2 FQNEAQ, per germline (reference sequence). The CDR3 is made up of 15 amino acids. The V and J ends lost 2 bases and 13 bases respectively, with 21 bases between them. CDR3 loop: CASSLPLVRISDQFF. The CDR3 nucleotides are TGTGCCAGCAGCTTACCCCTAGTGAGAATATCGGATCAGTTCTTC.

In the case of this clone: With a far larger clone one base away, a read error is the likely cause. The sample carries other DNA sequences with the same CDR3. CDR3 DNA: TGTGCCAGCAGGACCCAGGGGGCAAGCGAAAAGCTGTTTTTT. It codes for CASRTQGASEKLFF. The rearrangement uses TRBV6-5 and TRBJ1-4; 8 positions agree with TRBD1. The germline V gene encodes CDR1 MNHEY and CDR2 SVGAGI. CDR3 length equals 14 residues.